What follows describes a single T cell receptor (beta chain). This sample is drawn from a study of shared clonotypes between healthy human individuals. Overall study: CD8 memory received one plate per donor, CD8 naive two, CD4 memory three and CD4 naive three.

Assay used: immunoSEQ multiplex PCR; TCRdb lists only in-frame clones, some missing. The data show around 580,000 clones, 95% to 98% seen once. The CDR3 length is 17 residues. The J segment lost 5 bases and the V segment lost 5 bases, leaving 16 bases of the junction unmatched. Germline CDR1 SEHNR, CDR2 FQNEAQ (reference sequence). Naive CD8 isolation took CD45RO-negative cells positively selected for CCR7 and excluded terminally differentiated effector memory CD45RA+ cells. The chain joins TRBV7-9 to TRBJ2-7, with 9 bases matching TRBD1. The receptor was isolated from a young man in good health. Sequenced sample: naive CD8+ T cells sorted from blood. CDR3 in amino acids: CASSPRAWTGDFNEQYF. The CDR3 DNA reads TGTGCCAGCAGCCCAAGGGCCTGGACAGGGGATTTCAACGAGCAGTACTTC.